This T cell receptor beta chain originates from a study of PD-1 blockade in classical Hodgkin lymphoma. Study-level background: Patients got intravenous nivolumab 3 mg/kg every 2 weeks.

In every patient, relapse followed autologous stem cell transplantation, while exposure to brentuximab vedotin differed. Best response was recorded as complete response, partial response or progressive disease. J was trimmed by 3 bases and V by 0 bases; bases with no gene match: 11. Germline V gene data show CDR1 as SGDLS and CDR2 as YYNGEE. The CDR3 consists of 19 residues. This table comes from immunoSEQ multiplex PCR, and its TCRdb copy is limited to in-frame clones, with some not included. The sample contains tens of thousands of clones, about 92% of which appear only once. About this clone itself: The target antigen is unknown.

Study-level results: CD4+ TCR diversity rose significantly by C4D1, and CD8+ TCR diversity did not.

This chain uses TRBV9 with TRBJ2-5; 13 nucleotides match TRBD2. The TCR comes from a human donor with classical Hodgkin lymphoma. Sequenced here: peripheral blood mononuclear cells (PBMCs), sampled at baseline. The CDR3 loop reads CASSVGGLAGEESKETQYF. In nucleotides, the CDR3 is TGTGCCAGCAGCGTAGGTGGACTAGCGGGAGAAGAAAGTAAAGAGACCCAGTACTTC.